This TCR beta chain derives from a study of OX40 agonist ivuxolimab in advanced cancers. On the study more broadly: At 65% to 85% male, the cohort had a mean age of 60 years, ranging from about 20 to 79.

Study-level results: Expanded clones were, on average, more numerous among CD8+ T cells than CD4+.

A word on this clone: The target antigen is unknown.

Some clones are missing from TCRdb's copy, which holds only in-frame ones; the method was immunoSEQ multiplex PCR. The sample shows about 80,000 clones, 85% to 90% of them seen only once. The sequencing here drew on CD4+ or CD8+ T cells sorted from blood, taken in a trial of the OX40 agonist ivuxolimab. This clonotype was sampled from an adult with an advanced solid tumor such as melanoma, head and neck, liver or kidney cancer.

In DNA form, the CDR3 reads TGTGCCAGTAGCCCCCTGGGGGCTGGGGCCAACGTCCTGACTTTC. Encoded protein: CASSPLGAGANVLTF. V gene TRBV19 combines with J gene TRBJ2-6; TRBD1 or TRBD2 may be the D gene (5 bases each). V was clipped by 6 bases and J by 2 bases, with 11 bases between them. This CDR3 is 15 amino acids long. The germline V gene has CDR1 LNHDA and CDR2 SQIVND (reference sequence).